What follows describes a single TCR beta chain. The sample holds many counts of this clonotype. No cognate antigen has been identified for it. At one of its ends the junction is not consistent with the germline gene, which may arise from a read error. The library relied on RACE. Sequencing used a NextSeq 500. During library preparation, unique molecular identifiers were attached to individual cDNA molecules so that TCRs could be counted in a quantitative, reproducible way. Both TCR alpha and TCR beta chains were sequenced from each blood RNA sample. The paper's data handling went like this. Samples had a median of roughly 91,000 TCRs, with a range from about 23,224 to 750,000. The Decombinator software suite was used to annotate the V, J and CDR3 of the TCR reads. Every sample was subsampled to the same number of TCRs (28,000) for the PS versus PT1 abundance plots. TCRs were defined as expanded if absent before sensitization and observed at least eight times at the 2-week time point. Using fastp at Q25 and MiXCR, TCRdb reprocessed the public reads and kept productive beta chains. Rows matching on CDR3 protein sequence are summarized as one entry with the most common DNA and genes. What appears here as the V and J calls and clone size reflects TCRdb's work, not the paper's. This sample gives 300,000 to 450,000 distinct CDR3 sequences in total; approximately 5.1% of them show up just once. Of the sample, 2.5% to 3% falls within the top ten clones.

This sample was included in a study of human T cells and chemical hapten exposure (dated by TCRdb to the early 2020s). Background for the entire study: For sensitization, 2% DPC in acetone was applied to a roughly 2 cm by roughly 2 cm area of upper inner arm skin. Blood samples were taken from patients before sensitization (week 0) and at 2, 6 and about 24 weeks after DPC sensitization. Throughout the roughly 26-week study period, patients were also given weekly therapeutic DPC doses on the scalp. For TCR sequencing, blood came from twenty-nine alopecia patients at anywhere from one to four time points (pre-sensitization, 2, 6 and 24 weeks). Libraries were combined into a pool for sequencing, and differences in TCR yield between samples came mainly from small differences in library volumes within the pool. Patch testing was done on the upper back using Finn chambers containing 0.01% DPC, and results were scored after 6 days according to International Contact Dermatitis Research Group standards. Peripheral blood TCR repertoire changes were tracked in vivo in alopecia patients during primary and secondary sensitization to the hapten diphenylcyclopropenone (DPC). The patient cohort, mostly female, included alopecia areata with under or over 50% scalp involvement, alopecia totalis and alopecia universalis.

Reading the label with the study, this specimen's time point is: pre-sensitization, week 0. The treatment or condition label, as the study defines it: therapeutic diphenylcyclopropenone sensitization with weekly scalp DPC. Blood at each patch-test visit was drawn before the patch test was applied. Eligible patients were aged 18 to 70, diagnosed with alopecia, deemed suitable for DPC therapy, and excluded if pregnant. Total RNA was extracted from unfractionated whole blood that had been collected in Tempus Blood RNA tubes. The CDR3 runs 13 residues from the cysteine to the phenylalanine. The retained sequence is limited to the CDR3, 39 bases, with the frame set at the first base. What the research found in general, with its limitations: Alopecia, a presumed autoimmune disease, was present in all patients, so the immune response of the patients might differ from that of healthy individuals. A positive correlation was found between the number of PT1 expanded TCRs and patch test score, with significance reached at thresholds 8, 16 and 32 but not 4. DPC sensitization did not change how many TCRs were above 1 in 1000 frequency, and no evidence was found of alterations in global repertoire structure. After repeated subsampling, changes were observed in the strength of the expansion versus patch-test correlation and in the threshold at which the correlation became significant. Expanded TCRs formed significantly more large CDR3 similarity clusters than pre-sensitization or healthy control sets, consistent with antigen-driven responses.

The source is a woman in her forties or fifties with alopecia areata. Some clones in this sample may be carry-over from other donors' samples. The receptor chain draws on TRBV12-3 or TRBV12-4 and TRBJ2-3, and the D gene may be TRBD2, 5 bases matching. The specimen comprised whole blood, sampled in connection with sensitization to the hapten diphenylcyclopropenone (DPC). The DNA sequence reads TGTGCCAGCAGCTTAGCGAGCACAGATACGCAGTATTTT. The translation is CASSLASTDTQYF.